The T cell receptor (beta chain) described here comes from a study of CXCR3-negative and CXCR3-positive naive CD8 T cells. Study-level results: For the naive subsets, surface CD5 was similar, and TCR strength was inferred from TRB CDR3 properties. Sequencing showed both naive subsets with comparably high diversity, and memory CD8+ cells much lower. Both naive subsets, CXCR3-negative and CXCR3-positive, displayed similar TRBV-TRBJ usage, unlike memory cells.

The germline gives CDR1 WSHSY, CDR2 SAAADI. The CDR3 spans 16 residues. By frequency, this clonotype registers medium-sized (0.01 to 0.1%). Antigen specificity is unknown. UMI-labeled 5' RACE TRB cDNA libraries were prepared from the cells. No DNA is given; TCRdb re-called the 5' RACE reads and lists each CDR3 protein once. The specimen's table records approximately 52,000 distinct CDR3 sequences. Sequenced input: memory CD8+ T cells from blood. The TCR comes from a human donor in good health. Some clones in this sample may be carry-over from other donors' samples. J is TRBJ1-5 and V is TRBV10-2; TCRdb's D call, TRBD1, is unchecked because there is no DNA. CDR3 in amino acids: CASSGIGTGVIQPQHF.